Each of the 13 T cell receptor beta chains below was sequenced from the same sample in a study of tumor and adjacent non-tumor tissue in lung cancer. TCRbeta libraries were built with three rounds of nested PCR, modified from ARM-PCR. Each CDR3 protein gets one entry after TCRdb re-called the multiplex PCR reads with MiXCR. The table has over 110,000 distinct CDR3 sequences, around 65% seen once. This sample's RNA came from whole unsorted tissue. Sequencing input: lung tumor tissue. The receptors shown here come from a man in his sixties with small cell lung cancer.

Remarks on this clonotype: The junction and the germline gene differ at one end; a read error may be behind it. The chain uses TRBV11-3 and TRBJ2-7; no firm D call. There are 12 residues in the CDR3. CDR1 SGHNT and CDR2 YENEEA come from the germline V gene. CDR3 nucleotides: TGTGCCAGCAGTTTAGATCCCTACGAGCAGTACTTC. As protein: CASSLDPYEQYF.

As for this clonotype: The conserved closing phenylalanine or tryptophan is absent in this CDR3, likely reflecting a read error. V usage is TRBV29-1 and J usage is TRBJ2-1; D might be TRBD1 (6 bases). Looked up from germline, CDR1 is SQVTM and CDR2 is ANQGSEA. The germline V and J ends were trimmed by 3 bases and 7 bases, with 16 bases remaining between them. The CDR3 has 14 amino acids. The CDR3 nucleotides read TGCAGCGTTGAGGGGGCGACTGGATGGAATGAGCAGTTCTTA. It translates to CSVEGATGWNEQFL.

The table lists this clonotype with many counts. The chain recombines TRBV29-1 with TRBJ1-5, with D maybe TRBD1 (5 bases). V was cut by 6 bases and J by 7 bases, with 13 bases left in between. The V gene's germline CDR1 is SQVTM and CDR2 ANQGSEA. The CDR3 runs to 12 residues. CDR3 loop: CSVGGLGQPQHF. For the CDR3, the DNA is TGCAGCGTGGGGGGGTTAGGGCAGCCCCAGCATTTT.

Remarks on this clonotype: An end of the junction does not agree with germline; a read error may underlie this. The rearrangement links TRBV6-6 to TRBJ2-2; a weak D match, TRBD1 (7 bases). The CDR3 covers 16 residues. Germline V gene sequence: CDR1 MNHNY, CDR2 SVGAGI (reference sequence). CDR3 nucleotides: TGTGCCAGCTCACAGGGGCGGGGCCCGAACACGGGGGAGCTGTTTTTT. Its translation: CASSQGRGPNTGELFF.

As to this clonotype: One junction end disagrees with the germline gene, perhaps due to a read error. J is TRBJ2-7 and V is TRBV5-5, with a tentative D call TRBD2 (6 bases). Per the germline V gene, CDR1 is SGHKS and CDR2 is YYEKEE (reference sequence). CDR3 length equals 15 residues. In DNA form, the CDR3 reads TGTGTCAGAAGCTTGGAAGGTGGAGGGTTGGCCGAGAAGTACTTC. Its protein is CVRSLEGGGLAEKYF.

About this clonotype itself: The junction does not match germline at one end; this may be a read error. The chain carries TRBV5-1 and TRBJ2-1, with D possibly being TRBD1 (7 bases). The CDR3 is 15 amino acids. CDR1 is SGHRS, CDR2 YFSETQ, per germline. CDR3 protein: CASSAQGGSYNEQFF. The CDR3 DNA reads TGCGCCAGCAGCGCTCAGGGGGGCTCCTACAATGAACAGTTCTTC.

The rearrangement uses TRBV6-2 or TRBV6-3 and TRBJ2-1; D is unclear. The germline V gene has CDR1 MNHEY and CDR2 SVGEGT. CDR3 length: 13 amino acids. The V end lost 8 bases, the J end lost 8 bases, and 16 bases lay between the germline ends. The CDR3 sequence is CASGTGPNHEQFF. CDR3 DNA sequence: TGTGCCAGCGGTACTGGTCCTAACCATGAGCAGTTCTTC.

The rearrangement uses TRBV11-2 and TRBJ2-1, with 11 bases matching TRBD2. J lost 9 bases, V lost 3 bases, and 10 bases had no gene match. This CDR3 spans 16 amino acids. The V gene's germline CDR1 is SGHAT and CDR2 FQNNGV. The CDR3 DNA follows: TGTGCCAGCAGCTTGTTGACTAGCGGGATGAACAGTGAGCAGTTCTTC. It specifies CASSLLTSGMNSEQFF.

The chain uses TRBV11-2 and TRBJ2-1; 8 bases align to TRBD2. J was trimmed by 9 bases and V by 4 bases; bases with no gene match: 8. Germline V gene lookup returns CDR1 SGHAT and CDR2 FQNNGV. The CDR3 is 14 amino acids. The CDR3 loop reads CASSYSGSEVEQFF. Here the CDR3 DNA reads TGTGCCAGCAGCTACAGCGGGAGTGAGGTTGAGCAGTTCTTC.

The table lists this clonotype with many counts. DNA for the CDR3: TGTGCCAGCAGCTTAGCTTCGACCGGGGCTGAAGCTTTCTTT. Translating gives CASSLASTGAEAFF. V is TRBV7-9 and J is TRBJ1-1; no clear D. The CDR3 runs 14 residues. V was shortened by 0 bases and J by 6 bases, with 11 bases between the two germline ends. Germline-derived CDR1 and CDR2 are SEHNR and FQNEAQ (reference sequence).

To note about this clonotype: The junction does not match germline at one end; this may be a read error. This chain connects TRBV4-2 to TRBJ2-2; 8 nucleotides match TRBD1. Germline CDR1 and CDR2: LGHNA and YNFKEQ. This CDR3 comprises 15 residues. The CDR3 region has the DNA TGTGCCAACAGCCAAGACAGGGGAGACACTGGGGAGCTGTTTTTT. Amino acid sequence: CANSQDRGDTGELFF.

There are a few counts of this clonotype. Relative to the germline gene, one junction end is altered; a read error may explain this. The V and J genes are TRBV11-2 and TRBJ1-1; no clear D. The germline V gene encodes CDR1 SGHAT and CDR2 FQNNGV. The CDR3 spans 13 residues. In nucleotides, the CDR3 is TGTCCCAGCAGCTTAGGGTCGAACACTGAAGCTTTCTTT. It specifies CPSSLGSNTEAFF.

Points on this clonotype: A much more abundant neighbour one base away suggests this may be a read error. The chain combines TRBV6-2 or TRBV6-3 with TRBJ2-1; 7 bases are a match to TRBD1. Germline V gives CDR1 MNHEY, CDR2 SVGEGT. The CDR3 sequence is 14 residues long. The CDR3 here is CANSPSDRYNEQFF. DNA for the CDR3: TGTGCCAACAGTCCATCGGACAGGTACAATGAGCAGTTCTTC.